This T cell receptor beta chain was observed in a study of Ad26.COV2.S vaccination and SARS-CoV-2 variants. Whole-study context: Once or twice, 56 days apart, Ad26.COV2.S was delivered intramuscularly.

Specified treatment: roughly 20 received Ad26.COV2.S at low or high dose, single or two shots; about 5 received placebo; per-sample allocation not given. The study sampled participants on day 63 after the first vaccine or placebo injection. Data came from immunoSEQ multiplex PCR; TCRdb stores just in-frame clones and leaves some out. Of 500,000 or so clones listed, around 85% are singletons. Sequencing was performed on peripheral blood, taken in a trial of Ad26.COV2.S vaccine versus placebo. The sequence was collected from a person between 18 and 59 years old who received the Ad26.COV2.S COVID-19 vaccine or a placebo.

The CDR3 coding sequence is TGTGCCAGTAGTCGGGCTATATCTGAGCAGTTCTTC. It specifies CASSRAISEQFF. The chain is built from TRBV19 and TRBJ2-1; the D is unclear. The CDR3 spans 12 residues. Germline values: CDR1 LNHDA, CDR2 SQIVND (reference sequence). Trimming took off 5 bases at V and 9 bases at J, with 11 bases between the two ends.